The rows below give T cell receptor beta chains drawn from one sample of a study of OX40 agonist ivuxolimab in advanced cancers. Clones were read by immunoSEQ multiplex PCR, and TCRdb kept only the in-frame ones, dropping some. This sample has 70,000 or so clones, with around 90% found just once. The sample here was CD4+ or CD8+ T cells sorted from blood, taken in a trial of the OX40 agonist ivuxolimab. The origin of the receptors is an adult with an advanced solid tumor such as melanoma, head and neck, liver or kidney cancer. The CDR3 runs from the conserved cysteine through the conserved F or W. D genes are given only for firm matches. Size is omitted from some rows. Given values are once, few, many or a class for expanded clones.

clone_size | d_call | j_call | v_call | cdr3_aa | cdr3_nt
- | - | TRBJ1-1 | TRBV6-5 | CASSPSRRNTEAFF | TGTGCCAGCAGTCCCTCGAGGAGGAACACTGAAGCTTTCTTT
- | TRBD1 | TRBJ1-4 | TRBV19 | CASRENRGRGNEKLFF | TGTGCCAGTAGAGAGAACAGGGGGCGCGGTAATGAAAAACTGTTTTTT
- | - | TRBJ1-2 | TRBV6-6 | CASSYSSQAARYTF | TGTGCCAGCAGTTACTCGTCCCAGGCAGCGCGCTACACCTTC
- | - | TRBJ2-7 | TRBV9 | CASSPGRRDGEQYF | TGTGCCAGCAGCCCAGGGAGGCGGGATGGTGAGCAGTACTTC
- | - | TRBJ2-7 | TRBV4-3 | CASSQEPGNLYEQYF | TGCGCCAGCAGCCAAGAGCCTGGGAATCTCTACGAGCAGTACTTC
- | TRBD1 | TRBJ2-5 | TRBV28 | CASSFRTGGARETQYF | TGTGCCAGCAGTTTTCGGACAGGGGGCGCGAGGGAGACCCAGTACTTC
- | - | TRBJ2-3 | TRBV7-3 | CASSLDPLPRDTQYF | TGTGCCAGCAGCCTTGACCCACTCCCTCGGGATACGCAGTATTTT
once | - | TRBJ1-1 | TRBV7-9 | CASSAQGNLGNTEAFF | TGTGCCAGCAGCGCCCAGGGGAACCTGGGTAACACTGAAGCTTTCTTT
- | - | TRBJ2-3 | TRBV5-1 | CASSSLLSTDTQYF | TGCGCCAGCAGCTCCCTTTTGAGCACAGATACGCAGTATTTT
- | - | TRBJ1-3 | TRBV6-5 | CASSNDRSAGNTIYF | TGTGCCAGCAGCAACGACAGATCCGCTGGAAACACCATATATTTT
- | - | TRBJ2-5 | TRBV7-9 | CASSFQETQYF | TGTGCCAGCAGTTTCCAAGAGACCCAGTACTTC
once | - | TRBJ2-3 | TRBV19 | CASSIQGTDTQYF | TGTGCCAGTAGTATACAGGGGACAGATACGCAGTATTTT
- | TRBD2 | TRBJ2-7 | TRBV5-4 | CASSPLLAGGAYEQYF | TGTGCCAGCAGCCCGCTACTAGCGGGAGGGGCCTACGAGCAGTACTTC
- | - | TRBJ1-4 | TRBV18 | CASSLLQRGATNEKLFF | TGTGCCAGCTCACTCCTTCAACGTGGGGCAACTAATGAAAAACTGTTTTTT
- | - | TRBJ2-2 | TRBV5-8 | CASSSRQNTGELFF | TGTGCCAGCAGCTCGAGACAGAACACCGGGGAGCTGTTTTTT
- | - | TRBJ1-6 | TRBV19 | CASSSRNNSPLHF | TGTGCCAGTAGCTCCAGGAATAATTCACCCCTCCACTTT
- | - | TRBJ2-1 | TRBV7-8 | CASSPPGRGAGNEQFF | TGTGCCAGCAGCCCCCCGGGTAGGGGGGCTGGGAATGAGCAGTTCTTC
- | - | TRBJ2-3 | TRBV10-1 | CASTGAVGFAGTDTQYF | TGCGCCAGCACGGGAGCAGTGGGGTTTGCAGGCACAGATACGCAGTATTTT
- | - | TRBJ2-4 | TRBV5-8 | CASSPRTLGGNIQYF | TGTGCCAGCAGCCCGAGGACCCTAGGGGGAAACATTCAGTACTTC
- | TRBD1 | TRBJ2-5 | TRBV6-5 | CASSYSTGQETQYF | TGTGCCAGCAGTTACTCGACAGGGCAAGAGACCCAGTACTTC
- | - | TRBJ1-2 | TRBV25-1 | CASSEGTGSPSNYGYTF | TGTGCCAGCAGTGAAGGAACAGGGAGTCCGTCTAACTATGGCTACACCTTC
- | - | TRBJ2-7 | TRBV21-1 | CASSKGGEFSSYEQYF | TGTGCCAGCAGCAAAGGGGGGGAGTTCAGCTCCTACGAGCAGTACTTC
few | - | TRBJ2-7 | TRBV14 | CASSPSGRLQYF | TGTGCCAGCAGTCCTTCGGGTAGACTGCAGTACTTC
- | - | TRBJ2-7 | TRBV11-3 | CASSFGRAYEQYF | TGTGCCAGCAGCTTCGGCAGGGCCTACGAGCAGTACTTC
- | - | TRBJ1-4 | TRBV6-5 | CASRNGNEKLFF | TGTGCCAGCAGAAATGGGAATGAAAAACTGTTTTTT
- | TRBD2 | TRBJ2-7 | TRBV5-1 | CASSFSTSGRALSSYEQYF | TGCGCCAGCAGCTTCTCGACTAGCGGGAGGGCTTTAAGCTCCTACGAGCAGTACTTC
- | - | TRBJ1-2 | TRBV6-5 | CASSYSPLYGYTF | TGTGCCAGCAGTTACTCCCCTCTCTATGGCTACACCTTC
- | - | TRBJ1-1 | TRBV28 | CASRVGTPNTEAFF | TGTGCCAGCAGGGTCGGGACACCGAACACTGAAGCTTTCTTT
- | TRBD2 | TRBJ2-1 | TRBV7-2 | CASSSRLAGGAEQFF | TGTGCCAGCAGCTCACGACTAGCGGGAGGGGCTGAGCAGTTCTTC
- | - | TRBJ2-6 | TRBV7-6 | CASSLQAGANVLTF | TGTGCCAGCAGCCTCCAAGCTGGGGCCAACGTCCTGACTTTC
- | TRBD1 | TRBJ2-5 | TRBV7-9 | CASSFPRGETQYF | TGTGCCAGCAGCTTTCCCAGGGGGGAGACCCAGTACTTC
- | - | TRBJ2-7 | TRBV5-1 | CASSLAREYWTKDPYEQYF | TGCGCCAGCAGCTTGGCCAGAGAGTACTGGACAAAGGACCCCTACGAGCAGTACTTC
- | TRBD2 | TRBJ2-5 | TRBV7-6 | CASSLEAPTSGEKALVETQYF | TGTGCCAGCAGCTTAGAGGCTCCGACTAGCGGGGAGAAGGCTTTAGTAGAGACCCAGTACTTC
- | TRBD1 | TRBJ2-5 | TRBV19 | CASKETGGETQYF | TGTGCCAGCAAAGAGACAGGGGGAGAGACCCAGTACTTC
- | - | TRBJ2-3 | TRBV7-2 | CASSLRGVEADTQYF | TGTGCCAGCAGCCTGAGAGGGGTTGAGGCAGATACGCAGTATTTT
- | - | TRBJ2-7 | TRBV29-1 | CSVIGNTYEQYF | TGCAGCGTTATCGGGAATACCTACGAGCAGTACTTC
- | TRBD1 | TRBJ1-1 | TRBV28 | CASSSPGDRAGNTEAFF | TGTGCCAGCAGTTCCCCGGGAGACAGGGCAGGGAACACTGAAGCTTTCTTT
- | - | TRBJ2-3 | TRBV5-4 | CASSLFSISTDTQYF | TGTGCCAGCAGCTTGTTTAGCATTAGCACAGATACGCAGTATTTT
- | - | TRBJ2-3 | TRBV19 | CASSQGLTDTQYF | TGTGCCAGTAGTCAAGGACTCACAGATACGCAGTATTTT
- | TRBD1 | TRBJ2-2 | TRBV9 | CASSSGTGLATGELFF | TGTGCCAGCAGCTCCGGGACAGGGTTGGCAACCGGGGAGCTGTTTTTT
- | - | TRBJ2-2 | TRBV19 | CASSIAGVAGELFF | TGTGCCAGTAGTATTGCGGGTGTCGCCGGGGAGCTGTTTTTT
- | - | TRBJ2-3 | TRBV25-1 | CASSEPSGVTDTQYF | TGTGCCAGCAGTGAGCCTTCCGGCGTCACAGATACGCAGTATTTT
- | - | TRBJ2-3 | TRBV21-1 | CASSKTGTDREYTQYF | TGTGCCAGCAGCAAAACCGGGACAGACCGGGAGTATACGCAGTATTTT
- | - | TRBJ2-3 | TRBV10-3 | CATKGRTLFTDTQYF | TGTGCCACCAAGGGACGGACACTTTTCACAGATACGCAGTATTTT
- | - | TRBJ2-5 | TRBV5-1 | CASSVGAEETQYF | TGCGCCAGCAGCGTTGGGGCCGAAGAGACCCAGTACTTC
- | - | TRBJ2-5 | TRBV7-9 | CASRRQQETQYF | TGTGCCAGCAGGAGACAGCAAGAGACCCAGTACTTC
- | TRBD1 | TRBJ1-2 | TRBV7-9 | CASSLVSGTGSANYGYTF | TGTGCCAGCAGCTTAGTTTCCGGGACAGGGTCAGCTAACTATGGCTACACCTTC
once | - | TRBJ1-1 | TRBV5-1 | CASRSGTTGNTEAFF | TGCGCCAGCAGGAGTGGGACGACGGGGAACACTGAAGCTTTCTTT
- | TRBD2 | TRBJ2-1 | TRBV27 | CASNLAGGYSGNEQFF | TGTGCCAGCAACCTAGCGGGAGGGTATAGTGGAAATGAGCAGTTCTTC
- | - | TRBJ1-5 | TRBV27 | CASSFRNQPQHF | TGTGCCAGCAGCTTCAGGAATCAGCCCCAGCATTTT
- | - | TRBJ2-1 | TRBV11-2 | CASSLNEEQFF | TGTGCCAGCAGCTTAAATGAGGAGCAGTTCTTC
- | TRBD1 | TRBJ2-7 | TRBV5-6 | CASSGTGSPYEQYF | TGTGCCAGCAGCGGGACAGGGAGCCCCTACGAGCAGTACTTC
once | - | TRBJ2-5 | TRBV7-2 | CASSLGVGVGQETQYF | TGTGCCAGCAGCTTAGGAGTGGGGGTTGGGCAAGAGACCCAGTACTTC
- | - | TRBJ1-5 | TRBV28 | CASSLAQGVNQPQHF | TGTGCCAGCAGTTTGGCCCAGGGAGTAAATCAGCCCCAGCATTTT
once | - | TRBJ1-3 | TRBV9 | CASSVAPDSGNTIYF | TGTGCCAGCAGCGTAGCCCCGGACAGCGGAAACACCATATATTTT